This TCR beta chain appears in the sequencing data of a study of control samples from healthy donors and cancer patients. Clones were sequenced by immunoSEQ multiplex PCR, and TCRdb holds only the in-frame ones, with some missing. The sample has approximately 100,000 clones; 84% are singletons. Looked up from germline, CDR1 is SNHLY and CDR2 is FYNNEI. The CDR3 totals 16 residues. Trimming at V came to 6 bases and at J to 4 bases, leaving 10 bases not matched to a gene. The origin of this receptor is a man between 65 and 85 years old with lung cancer. The specimen sequenced was PBMCs. This chain links TRBV2 with TRBJ2-4; 9 bases agree with TRBD1. CDR3 loop: CASRNVMGTGKNIQYF. CDR3 nucleotide sequence: TGTGCCAGCAGGAACGTTATGGGGACAGGGAAAAACATTCAGTACTTC.